Only one count was recorded for the clone carrying this T cell receptor beta chain. The data derive from a study of T-cell reconstitution after alpha-beta-depleted transplantation in children. The TCRbeta library incorporated unique molecular identifiers. TCRdb reprocessed the PCR reads with MiXCR, giving one entry per CDR3 protein. The table records about 830,000 distinct CDR3 sequences, roughly 15% of them present only once. The CDR3 extends over 15 amino acids. CDR1 is SGHAT, CDR2 FQDESV, per germline (reference sequence). Germline trimming cut 5 bases from V and 10 bases from J; bases unmatched to any gene: 10.

The receptor comes from a male patient younger than 18 who had a stem cell transplant for acute lymphoblastic leukemia, so the T cells may come from the graft donor. The chain has TRBV11-1 and TRBJ1-6; 8 nucleotides agree with TRBD1. The sample consisted of PBMCs, mostly from graft donor cells, taken 360 days after TCRalphabeta/CD19-depleted stem cell transplant. The DNA of the CDR3 is TGTGCCAGCAGCCCACAGACAGGGGTAAAATCACCCCTCCACTTT. It yields the protein CASSPQTGVKSPLHF.